Below are 3 T cell receptor beta chains sequenced from a single sample in a study of T cells in Graves' hyperthyroidism and ophthalmopathy. RNA transcripts gave rise to amplified TCR beta CDR3 regions. HTBI primers were the set used in a first-round RT-PCR of the TCR CDR3. MiXCR, run by TCRdb on the multiplex PCR reads, gives a single entry per CDR3 protein. The sample lists fewer than 550,000 distinct CDR3 sequences, around a sixth occurring once. Sequenced material: blood. The receptors were sampled from a woman between 18 and 29 years old with Graves' hyperthyroidism.

This clonotype was seen a handful of times. The junction differs from germline at one of its ends, possibly a read error. This rearrangement joins TRBV7-3 to TRBJ2-1; 10 nucleotides align to TRBD2. The CDR3 extends over 16 amino acids. Germline V CDR1 and CDR2: SGHTA, FQGTGA. CDR3 loop: CASSQPLAGDHNEQFF. The CDR3 DNA reads TGCGCCAGCAGCCAGCCTCTAGCGGGAGACCACAATGAGCAGTTCTTC.

This clonotype turned up a few times. The chain joins TRBV9 to TRBJ2-1; maybe TRBD2 (7 bases). The CDR3 sequence is 15 residues long. Germline V gives CDR1 SGDLS, CDR2 YYNGEE. V lost 0 bases and J lost 7, with 14 bases in between. The CDR3 DNA is TGTGCCAGCAGCGTAGGGGGGGGGCCTCGGAATGAGCAGTTCTTC. Residues: CASSVGGGPRNEQFF.

The chain couples TRBV15 to TRBJ1-3, with 8 bases matching TRBD1. The CDR3 length is 16 residues. In germline, CDR1 is LNHNV, CDR2 YYDKDF (reference sequence). The V and J ends lost 3 bases and 3 bases, in that order; junction bases with no gene match: 7. The CDR3 coding sequence is TGTGCCACCAGCAGTACAAGGACAGGGAGTGGAAACACCATATATTTT. Amino acid sequence: CATSSTRTGSGNTIYF.